This entry lists 17 T cell receptor beta chains sequenced from one sample in a study of blood T cells in healthy people across ages. PCR was performed a second time for 7 to 11 cycles using a sample-barcoded 5' primer and a J-beta primer mix. MiXCR, applied by TCRdb to the 5' RACE reads, yields one record per CDR3 protein. Of approximately 800,000 distinct CDR3 sequences listed, roughly 60% are singletons. Sample: blood. These receptors were collected from a man younger than 40 in good health.

The chain has TRBV18 and TRBJ1-4, with D possibly being TRBD1 (5 bases). V was clipped by 6 bases and J by 4 bases, with 18 bases between them. Germline-derived CDR1 and CDR2 are KGHSH and LQKENI. The CDR3 spans 16 residues. The CDR3 region has the DNA TGTGCCAGCTCCCGGGACCAAGTTGATGATAATGAAAAACTGTTTTTT. It encodes CASSRDQVDDNEKLFF.

The CDR3 sequence: CSAMRWNEQFF. As DNA, the CDR3 is TGCAGTGCTATGAGGTGGAATGAGCAGTTCTTC. This chain connects TRBV20-1 to TRBJ2-1; the D is unclear. This CDR3 is 11 amino acids long. Trimming took off 4 bases at V and 7 bases at J, with 8 bases between the two ends. Germline V gives CDR1 DFQATT, CDR2 SNEGSKA (reference sequence).

This clonotype was seen more than once but under ten times. V usage is TRBV28 and J usage is TRBJ2-7, with 7 bases matching TRBD2. J was trimmed by 3 bases and V by 2 bases; bases with no gene match: 4. The CDR3 totals 14 residues. The V gene's germline CDR1 is MDHEN and CDR2 SYDVKM. CDR3 bases: TGTGCCAGCAGTTTAAGGGCTAGCGGCTACGAGCAGTACTTC. Protein: CASSLRASGYEQYF.

The chain links TRBV9 to TRBJ1-1, with a tentative D call TRBD1 (5 bases). V shed 0 bases and J shed 3 bases, with 12 bases lying between them. The germline gives CDR1 SGDLS, CDR2 YYNGEE. This CDR3 is built from 15 residues. CDR3 coding DNA: TGTGCCAGCAGCGTAGTCGCGGGGGAGGACACTGAAGCTTTCTTT. Translation: CASSVVAGEDTEAFF. The full variable domain, in which reference TRBV9 and TRBJ1-1 provide the parts outside the CDR3, is DSGVTQTPKHLITATGQRVTLRCSPRSGDLSVYWYQQSLDQGLQFLIQYYNGEERAKGNILERFSAQQFPDLHSELNLSSLELGDSALYFCASSVVAGEDTEAFFGQGTRLTVV.

This chain uses TRBV5-1 with TRBJ2-5; 10 bases map to TRBD1. V lost 3 bases to trimming and J lost 3 bases; unmatched junction nucleotides: 5. This CDR3 is built from 15 residues. CDR1 SGHRS and CDR2 YFSETQ come from the germline V gene. CDR3 loop: CASSSSGTGEETQYF. In DNA, the CDR3 is TGCGCCAGCAGCTCGTCCGGGACAGGGGAAGAGACCCAGTACTTC.

The chain couples TRBV28 to TRBJ1-5; perhaps TRBD1 as D (5 bases). Trimming stripped 4 bases from V and 3 bases from J, with 13 bases between. The CDR3 covers 15 residues. Looked up from germline, CDR1 is MDHEN and CDR2 is SYDVKM. This CDR3 is CASSWARGPNQPQHF. CDR3 in DNA: TGTGCCAGCAGTTGGGCGCGGGGCCCCAATCAGCCCCAGCATTTT.

J is TRBJ2-5 and V is TRBV29-1; TRBD2 aligns across 8 bases. J gave up 4 bases and V 7 bases, and 14 bases lay outside the gene matches. The germline gives CDR1 SQVTM, CDR2 ANQGSEA. The CDR3 totals 15 residues. The CDR3 is CSATGRGEGRETQYF. As DNA, the CDR3 is TGCAGCGCAACTGGGCGGGGGGAAGGTCGAGAGACCCAGTACTTC.

The chain is built from TRBV10-3 and TRBJ1-2, with 7 bases that match TRBD1. The germline CDR1 and CDR2 sequences are ENHRY and SYGVKD. The CDR3 contains 15 residues. V was pared by 6 bases and J by 0 bases, with 7 bases of the junction left unmatched. This CDR3 reads CAISEPGTANYGYTF. The CDR3 nucleotides are TGTGCCATCAGCGAGCCAGGGACAGCTAACTATGGCTACACCTTC.

This clonotype was observed a handful of times. J is TRBJ2-6 and V is TRBV19, with D perhaps matching TRBD1 or TRBD2 (5 bases each). CDR1 is LNHDA, CDR2 SQIVND, per germline (reference sequence). The CDR3 consists of 17 residues. With 8 bases removed from V and 0 bases from J, the gap between germline ends came to 17 bases. This CDR3 is CASGRDTGRSGANVLTF. CDR3 bases: TGTGCCAGTGGGAGAGATACAGGACGCTCTGGGGCCAACGTCCTGACTTTC.

This clonotype was observed once. One end of the junction fails to match germline, which may point to a read error. The chain employs TRBV14 and TRBJ2-5; unclear D gene. The CDR3 has 15 amino acids. The germline gives CDR1 SGHDN, CDR2 FVKESK. The CDR3 sequence is CASSQGGRFQETQYF. In DNA, the CDR3 is TGTGCCAGCAGCCAAGGTGGCAGGTTCCAAGAGACTCAGTACTTC.

There are many counts of this clonotype. The chain couples TRBV29-1 to TRBJ2-6; the D gene is possibly TRBD2 (5 bases). This CDR3 is 13 amino acids long. Trimming shortened V by 4 bases and J by 3 bases, and 7 bases separated the two germline ends. Germline CDR1 is SQVTM and CDR2 is ANQGSEA. The CDR3 DNA reads TGCAGCGTTGGGACTGGTGGGGCCAACGTCCTGACTTTC. Amino acids: CSVGTGGANVLTF.

This chain connects TRBV9 to TRBJ2-1, with a tentative D call TRBD2 (5 bases). The J call is doubtful: the DNA matches TRBJ2-7 better. The CDR3 length is 15 residues. Germline CDR1 and CDR2: SGDLS and YYNGEE. The CDR3 region has the DNA TGTGCCAGCAGCGTAGACGGGGTCAACTACAATGAGCAGTACTTC. Translating it yields CASSVDGVNYNEQYF.

CDR3 amino acids: CASSLVRGGSTDTQYF. Written as DNA, the CDR3 is TGTGCCAGCAGCTTGGTTCGCGGGGGTAGCACAGATACGCAGTATTTT. The chain employs TRBV5-4 and TRBJ2-3; the match to TRBD2 covers 7 bases. The germline CDR1 and CDR2 sequences are SGHNT and YYREEE (reference sequence). The CDR3 is made up of 16 amino acids. V shed 0 bases and J 0 bases; nucleotides not matched to a gene: 4.

The chain has TRBV11-1 and TRBJ2-7, with D tentatively TRBD1 (6 bases). The germline V and J ends were trimmed by 5 bases and 6 bases, with 20 bases remaining between them. The CDR3 runs to 15 residues. The germline CDR1 and CDR2 sequences are SGHAT and FQDESV (reference sequence). For the CDR3, the DNA is TGTGCCAGCAGCCCAGGGACAATTCTAATTTCCGAGCAGTACTTC. Translating gives CASSPGTILISEQYF.

The chain joins TRBV4-3 to TRBJ2-3, with 10 nucleotides matching TRBD2. Trimming removed 8 bases from V and 6 bases from J; junction bases left unmatched: 14. The CDR3 consists of 16 residues. CDR1 and CDR2 (germline): LGHNA, YSLEER. The CDR3 DNA follows: TGCGCCAGCGGTTCAAGGGCTAGCGGGAGATCGGATACGCAGTATTTT. Protein sequence: CASGSRASGRSDTQYF.

The chain joins TRBV29-1 to TRBJ1-2, with unresolved D. The CDR3 consists of 13 residues. Trimming cost V 2 bases and J 2 bases, with 9 bases left between them. Per the germline V gene, CDR1 is SQVTM and CDR2 is ANQGSEA. The CDR3 bases are TGCAGCGTTGAACCCATAGCGAACTATGGCTACACCTTC. This gives the protein CSVEPIANYGYTF.

The CDR3 loop is CASSQQQVYGYTF. In nucleotides, the CDR3 is TGTGCCAGCAGCCAACAGCAGGTTTATGGCTACACCTTC. The V and J genes are TRBV3-1 and TRBJ1-2; D is unresolved. Germline V lookup: CDR1 LGHDT, CDR2 YNNKEL (reference sequence). The CDR3 spans 13 residues. V was shortened by 2 bases and J by 5 bases, with 9 bases between the two germline ends.